Shown below are 7 T cell receptor beta chains from a single sample sequenced in a study of blood T cell repertoires in COVID-19. Assay: immunoSEQ multiplex PCR; the TCRdb copy retains only in-frame clones and omits some. The table lists more than 75,000 clones, more than 70% of them singletons. Sequencing was carried out using peripheral blood. The receptors here all came from a woman in her 70s with acute or convalescent COVID-19.

This chain uses TRBV6-5 with TRBJ1-2; 7 positions match TRBD1. Germline V gene data show CDR1 as MNHEY and CDR2 as SVGAGI. This CDR3 region has 15 residues. J lost 3 bases, V lost 2 bases, and 6 bases had no gene match. CDR3 sequence reads: CASSYSQGGDYGYTF. CDR3 DNA sequence: TGTGCCAGCAGTTACAGCCAGGGGGGAGACTATGGCTACACCTTC.

Only a few counts were recorded for this clone. This chain connects TRBV21-1 to TRBJ1-1; the table's D call, TRBD1, has no DNA check behind it. TRBV21-1 is reported as a pseudogene. The CDR3 is made up of 15 amino acids. CDR3 nucleotide sequence: TGTGCCAGCACCCCGGACAGACAGTTCCAAACTGAAGCTTTCTTT. This sequence encodes CASTPDRQFQTEAFF.

The chain uses TRBV4-1 and TRBJ2-2; D may be TRBD1 (5 bases). This CDR3 is built from 14 residues. The germline gives CDR1 MGHRA, CDR2 YSYEKL. Trimming shortened V by 1 base and J by 4 bases, and 7 bases separated the two germline ends. Written as DNA, the CDR3 is TGCGCCAGCAGCCAAGCACAGGTCACCGGGGAGCTGTTTTTT. Its translation is CASSQAQVTGELFF.

The J gene is TRBJ1-1, the V gene TRBV11-2, with D uncertain. The CDR3 has 15 residues. Deletions cut 7 bases from V and 5 bases from J, with 20 bases between. The germline gives CDR1 SGHAT, CDR2 FQNNGV. CDR3 loop: CASTASGPRRTEAFF. As DNA, the CDR3 is TGTGCCAGCACCGCCTCCGGGCCCCGGAGGACTGAAGCTTTCTTT.

The sample holds one count of this clone. J is TRBJ1-2 and V is TRBV5-6; D is possibly TRBD1 (5 bases). This CDR3 comprises 16 residues. V dropped 6 bases and J dropped 3 bases, with 21 bases sitting between them. Looked up from germline, CDR1 is SGHDT and CDR2 is YYEEEE. The CDR3 region is CASTLQGGWGDYGYTF. CDR3 bases: TGTGCCAGCACTCTTCAGGGCGGATGGGGTGACTATGGCTACACCTTC. Complete variable domain (other parts from reference TRBV5-6 and TRBJ1-2): DAGVTQSPTHLIKTRGQQVTLRCSPKSGHDTVSWYQQALGQGPQFIFQYYEEEERQRGNFPDRFSGHQFPNYSSELNVNALLLGDSALYLCASTLQGGWGDYGYTFGSGTRLTVV.

The chain recombines TRBV7-2 with TRBJ1-5; D is undetermined. CDR1 and CDR2 from the germline V gene are SGHTA and FQGNSA. This CDR3 region has 15 residues. The germline V and J ends were trimmed by 2 bases and 9 bases, with 17 bases remaining between them. This CDR3 reads CASSLNGIAPGPQHF. In nucleotides, the CDR3 is TGTGCCAGCAGCTTAAACGGTATTGCTCCGGGGCCCCAGCATTTT.

The V and J genes are TRBV6-1 and TRBJ2-7; possibly TRBD1 for D (5 bases). Germline CDR1 MNHNS, CDR2 SASEGT. The CDR3 totals 15 residues. Trimming shortened V by 1 base and J by 3 bases, and 13 bases separated the two germline ends. Here the CDR3 DNA reads TGTGCCAGCAGTGAAGGCCTCAACAGGATCTACGAGCAGTACGTC. This translates into CASSEGLNRIYEQYV.